Given below is one T cell receptor beta chain in context. This entry comes from a study of OX40 agonist ivuxolimab in advanced cancers. Overall study context: Age averaged around 60 years (range roughly 23 to 79), and 70% to 85% were male. Partial responses occurred in Three dose-escalation patients, one with hepatocellular carcinoma and two with cutaneous melanoma.

The repertoire was sequenced with immunoSEQ multiplex PCR; TCRdb's copy has only in-frame clones and lacks some. Of some 25,000 clones listed, approximately 80% are singletons. The source was CD4+ or CD8+ T cells sorted from blood, collected in a trial of the OX40 agonist ivuxolimab. This TCR was sampled from an adult with an advanced solid tumor such as melanoma, head and neck, liver or kidney cancer.

DNA for the CDR3: TGTGCCACCAGCAGAGATATGACGGAACAGGAATATTCACCCCTCCACTTT. Protein product: CATSRDMTEQEYSPLHF. V gene TRBV15 combines with J gene TRBJ1-6; possible D gene TRBD1, 5 bases. CDR1 and CDR2 from the germline V gene are LNHNV and YYDKDF (reference sequence). The CDR3 is 17 amino acids. The V gene lost 0 bases and the J gene lost 8 bases, with 17 bases spanning the gap.